The 20 T cell receptor beta chains in this list originate from one sample, sequenced in a study of T cells in Graves' hyperthyroidism and ophthalmopathy. Amplified regions were TCR beta CDR3 sequences from RNA transcripts. First-round RT-PCR with HTBI primers amplified the TCR CDR3 region. TCRdb re-derived calls from the multiplex PCR reads in MiXCR, one entry per CDR3 protein. Of about 840,000 distinct CDR3 sequences listed, roughly 37% are singletons. Source material: blood. The receptor set was obtained from a man aged 18 to 30 with Graves' hyperthyroidism.

As concerns this clonotype: A much bigger clone sits one base away, suggesting this may be a read error. This chain connects TRBV2 to TRBJ1-2; D possibly corresponds to TRBD1 (5 bases). The germline V gene encodes CDR1 SNHLY and CDR2 FYNNEI. The CDR3 contains 13 residues. Trimming took 8 bases from V and 6 from J, leaving 16 bases between them. CDR3 amino acids: CASQVGRANGYTF. Written as DNA, the CDR3 is TGTGCCAGCCAGGTGGGCAGGGCGAATGGCTACACCTTC. The variable domain in full, with the rest retrieved from reference TRBV2 and TRBJ1-2, is EPEVTQTPSHQVTQMGQEVILRCVPISNHLYFYWYRQILGQKVEFLVSFYNNEISEKSEIFDDQFSVERPDGSNFTLKIRSTKLEDSAMYFCASQVGRANGYTFGSGTRLTVV.

The J gene is TRBJ1-5, the V gene TRBV7-2; unclear D gene. The germline CDR1 and CDR2 sequences are SGHTA and FQGNSA. Trimming took 8 bases from V and 3 from J, leaving 23 bases between them. The CDR3 is made up of 17 amino acids. CDR3 in amino acids: CASDRFSRNFFNQPQHF. The CDR3 bases are TGTGCCAGCGACCGATTTTCACGCAATTTCTTCAATCAGCCCCAGCATTTT.

This clonotype was detected ten times or more. V is TRBV15 and J is TRBJ1-1; unclear D gene. CDR1 and CDR2 from the germline V gene are LNHNV and YYDKDF (reference sequence). V shed 0 bases and J shed 4 bases, with 18 bases lying between them. The CDR3 runs to 17 residues. In nucleotides, the CDR3 is TGTGCCACCAGCAGAGAGAAGGGCGGACCCCTGGGCACTGAAGCTTTCTTT. Amino acids: CATSREKGGPLGTEAFF.

This clonotype was recorded a few times. The chain carries TRBV19 and TRBJ2-7; D is uncertain. CDR3 size: 13 residues. CDR1 and CDR2 (germline): LNHDA, SQIVND (reference sequence). Trimming pared 4 bases from V and 0 bases from J, leaving 7 bases between. The CDR3 reads CASSSFHSYEQYF. In DNA, the CDR3 is TGTGCCAGTAGTAGTTTTCACTCCTACGAGCAGTACTTC. Combining the CDR3 with reference TRBV19 and TRBJ2-7 gives the whole variable domain DGGITQSPKYLFRKEGQNVTLSCEQNLNHDAMYWYRQDPGQGLRLIYYSQIVNDFQKGDIAEGYSVSREKKESFPLTVTSAQKNPTAFYLCASSSFHSYEQYFGPGTRLTVT.

The chain uses TRBV7-9 and TRBJ1-4; D is undetermined. The CDR3 has 16 residues. Germline V CDR1 and CDR2: SEHNR, FQNEAQ (reference sequence). V dropped 3 bases and J dropped 2 bases, with 13 bases sitting between them. CDR3 sequence (DNA): TGTGCCAGCAGCTTCCAGGATGGGAGGACTAATGAAAAACTGTTTTTT. It translates to CASSFQDGRTNEKLFF. Full variable domain (remainder filled in from reference TRBV7-9 and TRBJ1-4): DTGVSQNPRHKITKRGQNVTFRCDPISEHNRLYWYRQTLGQGPEFLTYFQNEAQLEKSRLLSDRFSAERPKGSFSTLEIQRTEQGDSAMYLCASSFQDGRTNEKLFFGSGTQLSVL.

This clonotype has just a few counts. The J gene is TRBJ2-5, the V gene TRBV5-1; D gene ambiguous. V lost 5 bases and J lost 5, with 16 bases in between. The CDR3 spans 14 residues. The germline V gene encodes CDR1 SGHRS and CDR2 YFSETQ. CDR3 sequence: CASRSTRWDETQYF. Written as DNA, the CDR3 is TGCGCCAGCAGATCTACGCGGTGGGATGAGACCCAGTACTTC.

About this clonotype itself: With a much larger clone just one base away, this may be a read error. CDR3 nucleotide sequence: TGTGCCAGCACCCTTCAACCCGGGACGCAAGGGACCCAGTACTTC. It is translated as CASTLQPGTQGTQYF. The rearrangement joins TRBV2 to TRBJ2-5; D may correspond to TRBD1 or TRBD2 (5 bases each). Germline-derived CDR1 and CDR2 are SNHLY and FYNNEI. CDR3 length: 15 residues.

This clonotype was recorded a few times. This chain links TRBV20-1 with TRBJ1-2; 8 nucleotides line up with TRBD1. The J segment lost 0 bases and the V segment lost 0 bases, leaving 3 bases of the junction unmatched. Germline lookup yields CDR1 DFQATT and CDR2 SNEGSKA (reference sequence). The CDR3 length is 15 residues. The DNA for the CDR3 is TGCAGTGCTAGAGATGGGACAGGCGCTAACTATGGCTACACCTTC. Protein: CSARDGTGANYGYTF.

The chain joins TRBV4-1 to TRBJ1-5, with D hard to call. CDR3 length equals 14 residues. V lost 4 bases and J 3 bases, leaving 10 bases between the germline ends. Germline CDR1 MGHRA, CDR2 YSYEKL. The CDR3 DNA reads as TGCGCCAGCAGCCCGCCGGATTTCAATCAGCCCCAGCATTTT. Residues: CASSPPDFNQPQHF.

There are many counts of this clonotype. The J gene is TRBJ1-6, the V gene TRBV20-1, with D maybe TRBD1 (5 bases). From germline, CDR1 is DFQATT and CDR2 SNEGSKA (reference sequence). CDR3 length equals 13 residues. V lost 5 bases and J lost 7, with 12 bases in between. The CDR3 reads CSAEGRRNSPLHF. The CDR3 DNA reads as TGCAGTGCTGAGGGACGGCGGAATTCACCCCTCCACTTT.

This chain uses TRBV4-1 with TRBJ1-1; D gene ambiguous. V lost 6 bases and J lost 4, with 12 bases in between. Germline CDR1 and CDR2: MGHRA and YSYEKL. CDR3 length: 13 amino acids. CDR3 region: CASRAGSITEAFF. CDR3 sequence (DNA): TGCGCCAGCAGGGCAGGTTCGATCACTGAAGCTTTCTTT.

The chain carries TRBV2 and TRBJ2-6; D not resolved. From germline, CDR1 is SNHLY and CDR2 FYNNEI. The CDR3 totals 16 residues. The germline V and J ends were trimmed by 5 bases and 0 bases, with 11 bases remaining between them. The CDR3 spells CASSLSHNSGANVLTF. As DNA, the CDR3 is TGTGCCAGCAGTTTATCTCACAACTCTGGGGCCAACGTCCTGACTTTC. The complete variable domain, with remaining parts taken from reference TRBV2 and TRBJ2-6, reads EPEVTQTPSHQVTQMGQEVILRCVPISNHLYFYWYRQILGQKVEFLVSFYNNEISEKSEIFDDQFSVERPDGSNFTLKIRSTKLEDSAMYFCASSLSHNSGANVLTFGAGSRLTVL.

The chain links TRBV7-3 to TRBJ1-6; the match to TRBD1 covers 10 bases. The CDR3 totals 18 residues. The V segment lost 5 bases and the J segment 9 bases; nucleotides outside the gene matches: 16. The germline CDR1 and CDR2 sequences are SGHTA and FQGTGA. Written as DNA, the CDR3 is TGTGCCAGCAGCCCAACGATGACCGGGACAGGGGAGGCTTCACCCCTCCACTTT. Translation: CASSPTMTGTGEASPLHF.

This clonotype was picked up a small number of times. This chain connects TRBV6-5 to TRBJ2-6; maybe TRBD2 (6 bases). The V end was cut by 8 bases, the J end by 2 bases, with 13 bases between. The CDR3 is 15 residues long. Germline CDR1 and CDR2: MNHEY and SVGAGI. CDR3 sequence: CASGSPGAGANVLTF. In DNA form, the CDR3 reads TGTGCCAGCGGGTCTCCGGGGGCTGGGGCCAACGTCCTGACTTTC.

The chain couples TRBV3-1 to TRBJ1-6, with unresolved D. The V and J ends lost 1 base and 7 bases respectively, with 11 bases between them. The germline V gene encodes CDR1 LGHDT and CDR2 YNNKEL (reference sequence). The CDR3 has 15 amino acids. CDR3 coding DNA: TGTGCCAGCAGCCAAGGGGCAGGCTGGAATTCACCCCTCCACTTT. Its protein is CASSQGAGWNSPLHF.

This chain links TRBV6-1 with TRBJ1-4; 8 bases match TRBD1. This CDR3 is built from 14 residues. From germline, CDR1 is MNHNS and CDR2 SASEGT. With 3 bases clipped from V and 7 bases from J, the junction kept 4 bases outside the gene matches. In DNA, the CDR3 is TGTGCCAGCAGTGATCGCGGGACAGGTGAAAAACTGTTTTTT. Translation: CASSDRGTGEKLFF.

This chain connects TRBV5-4 to TRBJ2-5; D may be TRBD1 (5 bases). Germline assignment: CDR1 SGHNT and CDR2 YYREEE (reference sequence). The CDR3 contains 14 residues. Trimming cost V 0 bases and J 1 base, with 7 bases left between them. The CDR3 sequence: CASSLETVQETQYF. DNA of the CDR3: TGTGCCAGCAGCTTGGAGACAGTCCAAGAGACCCAGTACTTC.

This chain uses TRBV5-1 with TRBJ1-1; tentative D call: TRBD1 (5 bases). Germline V gene data show CDR1 as SGHRS and CDR2 as YFSETQ. Trimming took off 3 bases at V and 4 bases at J, with 13 bases between the two ends. CDR3 length equals 14 residues. The CDR3 DNA reads as TGCGCCAGCAGCTCGCCAGGGATGAGCACTGAAGCTTTCTTT. Protein product: CASSSPGMSTEAFF.

J is TRBJ2-7 and V is TRBV6-1; 7 bases fit TRBD2. The CDR3 contains 17 residues. The V segment lost 5 bases and the J segment 0 bases; nucleotides outside the gene matches: 13. Germline CDR1 and CDR2: MNHNS and SASEGT. The CDR3 is CASSPLHSGGSSYEQYF. The CDR3, as DNA: TGTGCCAGCAGTCCCCTTCACTCTGGCGGGAGCTCCTACGAGCAGTACTTC.

Only a few counts were recorded for this clonotype. The V gene is TRBV5-6, the J gene TRBJ1-6; 8 bases agree with TRBD1. Germline CDR1 reads SGHDT; CDR2 reads YYEEEE. The length of the CDR3 is 14 residues. Trimming at V came to 5 bases and at J to 7 bases, leaving 5 bases not matched to a gene. The CDR3 DNA follows: TGTGCCAGCAGAGACCCAGGGGGCAATTCACCCCTCCACTTT. It yields the protein CASRDPGGNSPLHF.